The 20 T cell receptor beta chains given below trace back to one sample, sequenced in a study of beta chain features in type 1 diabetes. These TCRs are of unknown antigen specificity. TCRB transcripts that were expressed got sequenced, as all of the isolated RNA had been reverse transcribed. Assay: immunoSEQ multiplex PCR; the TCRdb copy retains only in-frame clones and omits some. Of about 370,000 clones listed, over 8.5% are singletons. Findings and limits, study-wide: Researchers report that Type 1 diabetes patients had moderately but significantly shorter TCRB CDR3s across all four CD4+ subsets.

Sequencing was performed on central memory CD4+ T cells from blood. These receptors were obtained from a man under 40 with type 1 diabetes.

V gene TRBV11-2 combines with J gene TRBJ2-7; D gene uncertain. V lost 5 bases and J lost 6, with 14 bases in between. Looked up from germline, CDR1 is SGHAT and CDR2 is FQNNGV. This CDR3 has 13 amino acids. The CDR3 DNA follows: TGTGCCAGCAGCCCACGATCTATGGGCGAGCAGTACTTC. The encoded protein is CASSPRSMGEQYF.

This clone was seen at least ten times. CDR3 nucleotide sequence: TGTGCCAGCAGTTGGACAGGGGATCAAGAGACCCAGTACTTC. It yields the protein CASSWTGDQETQYF. The chain couples TRBV27 to TRBJ2-5; 9 bases are shared with TRBD1. The trim removed 4 bases at V and 2 bases at J, leaving 2 bases unmatched. The CDR3 loop spans 14 amino acids. The germline V gene has CDR1 MNHEY and CDR2 SMNVEV (reference sequence).

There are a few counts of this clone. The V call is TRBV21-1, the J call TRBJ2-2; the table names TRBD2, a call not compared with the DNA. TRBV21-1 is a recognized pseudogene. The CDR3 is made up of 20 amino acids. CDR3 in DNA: TGTGATCCGGGCCGCAACAGGGCCGATCCGGGACTAGCGGTTACCGGGGAGCTGTTTTTT. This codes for CDPGRNRADPGLAVTGELFF.

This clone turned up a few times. The CDR3 sequence: CASSFVGSGGNQPQHF. Written as DNA, the CDR3 is TGTGCCAGCAGTTTTGTAGGGAGTGGTGGCAATCAGCCCCAGCATTTT. The V and J genes are TRBV27 and TRBJ1-5; D unclear. Per germline, CDR1 MNHEY and CDR2 SMNVEV (reference sequence). The CDR3 is 16 amino acids. Trimming pared 3 bases from V and 2 bases from J, leaving 14 bases between.

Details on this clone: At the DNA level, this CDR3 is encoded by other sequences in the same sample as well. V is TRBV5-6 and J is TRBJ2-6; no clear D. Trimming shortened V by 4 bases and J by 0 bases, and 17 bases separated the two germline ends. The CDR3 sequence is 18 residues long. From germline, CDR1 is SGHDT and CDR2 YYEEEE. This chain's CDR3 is CASSTQRGRPSGANVLTF. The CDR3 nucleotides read TGTGCCAGCAGCACGCAGCGCGGACGCCCCTCTGGGGCCAACGTCCTGACTTTC.

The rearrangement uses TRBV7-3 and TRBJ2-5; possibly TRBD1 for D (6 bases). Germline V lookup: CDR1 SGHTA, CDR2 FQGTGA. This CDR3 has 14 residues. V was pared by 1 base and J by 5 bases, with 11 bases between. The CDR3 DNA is TGTGCCAGCAGCTTAATGCAGGGGAAGGAGACCCAGTACTTC. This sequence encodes CASSLMQGKETQYF.

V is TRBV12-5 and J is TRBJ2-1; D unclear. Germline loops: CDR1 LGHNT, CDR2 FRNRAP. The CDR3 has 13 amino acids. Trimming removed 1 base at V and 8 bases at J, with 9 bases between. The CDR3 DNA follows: TGTGCTAGTGGTTTGGGGTCCCTTGATGAGCAGTTCTTC. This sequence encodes CASGLGSLDEQFF.

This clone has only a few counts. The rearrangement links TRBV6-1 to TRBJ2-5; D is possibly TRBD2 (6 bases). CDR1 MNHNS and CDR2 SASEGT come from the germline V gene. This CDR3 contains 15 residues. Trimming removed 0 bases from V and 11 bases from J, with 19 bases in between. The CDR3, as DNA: TGTGCCAGCAGTGAAGCAGGAGGGTCGGGCAGCCAGCAGTACTTC. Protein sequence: CASSEAGGSGSQQYF.

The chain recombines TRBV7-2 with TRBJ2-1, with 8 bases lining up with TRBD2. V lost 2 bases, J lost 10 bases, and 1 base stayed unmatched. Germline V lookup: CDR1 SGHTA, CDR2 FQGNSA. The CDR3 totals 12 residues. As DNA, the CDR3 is TGTGCCAGCAGCTTAACTAGCGGCGAGCAGTTCTTC. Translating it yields CASSLTSGEQFF.

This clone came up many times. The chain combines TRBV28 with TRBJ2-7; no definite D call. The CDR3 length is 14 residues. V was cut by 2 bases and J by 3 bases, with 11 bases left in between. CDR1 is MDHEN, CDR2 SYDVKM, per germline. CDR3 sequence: CASSLVGRFYEQYF. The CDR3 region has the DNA TGTGCCAGCAGTTTAGTAGGCAGATTCTACGAGCAGTACTTC.

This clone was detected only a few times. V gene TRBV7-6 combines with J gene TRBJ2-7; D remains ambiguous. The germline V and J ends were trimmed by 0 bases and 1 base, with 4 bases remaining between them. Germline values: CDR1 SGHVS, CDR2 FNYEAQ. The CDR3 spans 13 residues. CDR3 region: CASSLARSYEQYF. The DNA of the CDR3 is TGTGCCAGCAGCTTAGCTCGGTCCTACGAGCAGTACTTC. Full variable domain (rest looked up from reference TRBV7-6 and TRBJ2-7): GAGVSQSPRYKVTKRGQDVALRCDPISGHVSLYWYRQALGQGPEFLTYFNYEAQQDKSGLPNDRFSAERPEGSISTLTIQRTEQRDSAMYRCASSLARSYEQYFGPGTRLTVT.

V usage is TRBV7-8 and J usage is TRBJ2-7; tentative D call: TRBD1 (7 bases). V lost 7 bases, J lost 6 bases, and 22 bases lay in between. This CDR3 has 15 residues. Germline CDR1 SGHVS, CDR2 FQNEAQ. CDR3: CASMRTTGTPREQYF. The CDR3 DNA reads TGTGCCAGCATGCGAACGACAGGGACTCCTCGCGAGCAGTACTTC.

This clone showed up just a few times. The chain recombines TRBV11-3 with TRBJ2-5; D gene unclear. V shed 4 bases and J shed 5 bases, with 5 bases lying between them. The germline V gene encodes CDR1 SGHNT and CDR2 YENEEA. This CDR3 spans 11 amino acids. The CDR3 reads CASSSWETQYF. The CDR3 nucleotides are TGTGCCAGCAGCTCCTGGGAGACCCAGTACTTC.

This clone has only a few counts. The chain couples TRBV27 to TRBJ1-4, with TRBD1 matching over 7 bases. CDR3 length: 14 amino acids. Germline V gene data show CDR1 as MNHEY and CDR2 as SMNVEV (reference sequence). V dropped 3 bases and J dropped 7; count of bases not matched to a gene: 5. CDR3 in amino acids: CASSFGTEGEKLFF. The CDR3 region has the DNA TGTGCCAGCAGTTTTGGGACAGAAGGTGAAAAACTGTTTTTT.

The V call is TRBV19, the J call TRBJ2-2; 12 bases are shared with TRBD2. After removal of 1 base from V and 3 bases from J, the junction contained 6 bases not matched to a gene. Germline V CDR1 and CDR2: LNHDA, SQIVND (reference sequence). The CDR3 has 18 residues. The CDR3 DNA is TGTGCCAGTAGTATAGGACTAGCGGGAGACGGGTACACCGGGGAGCTGTTTTTT. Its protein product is CASSIGLAGDGYTGELFF. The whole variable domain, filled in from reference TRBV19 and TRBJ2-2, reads DGGITQSPKYLFRKEGQNVTLSCEQNLNHDAMYWYRQDPGQGLRLIYYSQIVNDFQKGDIAEGYSVSREKKESFPLTVTSAQKNPTAFYLCASSIGLAGDGYTGELFFGEGSRLTVL.

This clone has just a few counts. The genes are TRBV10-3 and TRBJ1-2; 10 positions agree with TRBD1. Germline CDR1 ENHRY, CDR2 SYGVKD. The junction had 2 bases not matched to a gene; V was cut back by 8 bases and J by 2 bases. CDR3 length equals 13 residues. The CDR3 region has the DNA TGTGCCATCGGGACAGGGGAGAACTATGGCTACACCTTC. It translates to CAIGTGENYGYTF.

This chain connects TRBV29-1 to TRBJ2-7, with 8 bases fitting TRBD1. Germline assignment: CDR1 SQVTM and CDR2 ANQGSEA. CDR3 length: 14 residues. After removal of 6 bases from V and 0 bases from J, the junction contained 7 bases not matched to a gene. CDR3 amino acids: CSVLKDRGSYEQYF. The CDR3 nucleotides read TGCAGCGTCTTAAAAGACAGGGGCTCCTACGAGCAGTACTTC.

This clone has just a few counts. In DNA, the CDR3 is TGTGCCAGCGAGGCAGGGCCCCTCTATGGCTACACCTTC. Translating gives CASEAGPLYGYTF. The chain has TRBV2 and TRBJ1-2; tentatively, D is TRBD1 (5 bases). The germline V and J ends were trimmed by 8 bases and 4 bases, with 14 bases remaining between them. The germline gives CDR1 SNHLY, CDR2 FYNNEI. The CDR3 extends over 13 amino acids.

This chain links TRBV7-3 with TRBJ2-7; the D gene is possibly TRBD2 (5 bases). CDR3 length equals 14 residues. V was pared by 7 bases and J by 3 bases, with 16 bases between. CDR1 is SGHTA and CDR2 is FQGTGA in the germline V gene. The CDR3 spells CASTTQATSYEQYF. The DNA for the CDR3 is TGTGCCAGCACCACTCAGGCCACTAGCTACGAGCAGTACTTC.

This CDR3 is CASSSNSGRAYEQYF. The CDR3 region has the DNA TGTGCCAGCAGCTCTAATAGCGGGAGGGCCTACGAGCAGTACTTC. The V and J genes are TRBV6-5 and TRBJ2-7; 11 nucleotides align to TRBD2. V trimming: 6 bases; J trimming: 2 bases; junction bases outside the gene matches: 6. Germline CDR1 is MNHEY and CDR2 is SVGAGI. CDR3 length: 15 residues.